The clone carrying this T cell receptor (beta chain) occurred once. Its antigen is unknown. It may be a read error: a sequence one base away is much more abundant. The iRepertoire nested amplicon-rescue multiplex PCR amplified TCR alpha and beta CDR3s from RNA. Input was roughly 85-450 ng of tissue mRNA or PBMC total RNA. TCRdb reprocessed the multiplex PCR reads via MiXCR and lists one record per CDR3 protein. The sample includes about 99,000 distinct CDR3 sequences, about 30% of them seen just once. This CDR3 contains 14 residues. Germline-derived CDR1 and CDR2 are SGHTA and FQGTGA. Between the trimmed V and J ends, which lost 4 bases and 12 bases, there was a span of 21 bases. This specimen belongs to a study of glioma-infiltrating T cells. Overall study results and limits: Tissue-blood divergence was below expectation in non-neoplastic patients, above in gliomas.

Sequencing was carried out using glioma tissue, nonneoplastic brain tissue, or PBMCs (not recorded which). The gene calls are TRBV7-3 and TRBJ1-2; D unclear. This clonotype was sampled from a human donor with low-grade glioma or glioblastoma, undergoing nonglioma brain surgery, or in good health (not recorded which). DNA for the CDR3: TGTGCCAGCAGCTCGCAACTATGGACCACCGGCGACACCTTC. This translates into CASSSQLWTTGDTF.